This record covers a single T cell receptor beta chain. The CDR3 covers 17 residues. The germline V gene has CDR1 SEHNR and CDR2 FQNEAQ (reference sequence). V lost 0 bases, J lost 8 bases, and 7 bases stayed unmatched. Clones were sequenced by immunoSEQ multiplex PCR, and TCRdb holds only the in-frame ones, with some missing. The table shows some 100,000 clones, with approximately 88% occurring only once. The record originates from a study of blood T cell repertoires in COVID-19. This receptor was obtained from an older woman with acute or convalescent COVID-19. This chain connects TRBV7-9 to TRBJ2-1, with TRBD2 identical over 13 bases. Specimen: peripheral blood. The CDR3 region has the DNA TGTGCCAGCAGCTTAGCTGGACTAGCGGGAGTATTAGATGAGCAGTTCTTC. Translated: CASSLAGLAGVLDEQFF.